The 17 T cell receptor beta chains in this list originate from one sample, sequenced in a study of CD8+ T cells in alopecia areata. Sequencing relied on a cDNA template that was reverse transcribed from extracted RNA. TCRdb's table, derived via immunoSEQ multiplex PCR, lists solely in-frame clones and lacks some. Of hundreds of thousands of clones listed, roughly two thirds were seen once; the top ten hold more than 0.95%. The sample consisted of CD4+ T cells sorted from blood, taken at week 0. These receptors were taken from a human donor with alopecia areata.

This clone was counted once. The chain joins TRBV27 to TRBJ2-7; TRBD1 matches 7 bases. J gave up 3 bases and V 8 bases, and 7 bases lay outside the gene matches. CDR3 size: 13 residues. Germline V lookup: CDR1 MNHEY, CDR2 SMNVEV (reference sequence). The CDR3 coding sequence is TGTGCCAGCTCGGACAGGTCGTTCTACGAGCAGTACTTC. Amino acids: CASSDRSFYEQYF.

The chain couples TRBV27 to TRBJ2-5; D is unresolved. V lost 5 bases to trimming and J lost 4 bases, with 23 bases between them. CDR3 length equals 17 residues. Per germline, CDR1 MNHEY and CDR2 SMNVEV (reference sequence). The CDR3 DNA reads TGTGCCAGCAGTAAGGGAAGGGAATTCACAAGAGGAGAGACCCAGTACTTC. Its protein product is CASSKGREFTRGETQYF.

The CDR3 is CASSPQGGSETQYF. In nucleotides, the CDR3 is TGTGCCAGCAGCCCACAGGGCGGGTCGGAGACCCAGTACTTC. The chain uses TRBV7-9 and TRBJ2-5; perhaps TRBD1 as D (6 bases). V lost 5 bases and J 5 bases, leaving 15 bases between the germline ends. The CDR3 consists of 14 residues. CDR1 is SEHNR, CDR2 FQNEAQ, per germline (reference sequence).

The chain is built from TRBV29-1 and TRBJ1-5, with D unresolved. This CDR3 has 12 residues. V lost 4 bases and J lost 4, with 8 bases in between. Germline assignment: CDR1 SQVTM and CDR2 ANQGSEA. The CDR3 spells CSVGASNQPQHF. CDR3 in DNA: TGCAGCGTTGGGGCGTCGAATCAGCCCCAGCATTTT.

This clone was seen only a few times. The V call is TRBV5-1, the J call TRBJ1-1; tentatively, D is TRBD1 (6 bases). V lost 4 bases and J 7 bases, leaving 20 bases between the germline ends. The CDR3 is made up of 15 amino acids. Germline assignment: CDR1 SGHRS and CDR2 YFSETQ. The CDR3 is CASSVRGLSHGEAFF. Here the CDR3 DNA reads TGCGCCAGCAGCGTCAGGGGCCTTTCCCACGGTGAAGCTTTCTTT.

This rearrangement joins TRBV6-6 to TRBJ1-6, with D perhaps TRBD1 (5 bases). This CDR3 contains 15 residues. Between the trimmed V and J ends, which lost 0 bases and 10 bases, there was a span of 13 bases. Looked up from germline, CDR1 is MNHNY and CDR2 is SVGAGI (reference sequence). The CDR3 sequence: CASSYSGQGSSPLHF. The CDR3 DNA reads as TGTGCCAGCAGTTACTCAGGGCAGGGTAGCTCACCCCTCCACTTT.

The J gene is TRBJ2-3, the V gene TRBV2; no reliable D call. CDR3 length: 14 residues. The germline V and J ends were trimmed by 3 bases and 2 bases, with 9 bases remaining between them. CDR1 and CDR2 (germline): SNHLY, FYNNEI. Here the CDR3 reads CASSDSLYTDTQYF. The CDR3 nucleotides are TGTGCCAGCAGTGACAGCCTCTACACAGATACGCAGTATTTT.

This chain uses TRBV2 with TRBJ2-1; the D gene could be TRBD1 or TRBD2 (6 bases each). V was pared by 5 bases and J by 0 bases, with 11 bases between. The CDR3 spans 15 residues. CDR1 is SNHLY, CDR2 FYNNEI, per germline. CDR3 loop: CASSSWGASYNEQFF. The CDR3 DNA sequence: TGTGCCAGCAGTAGCTGGGGGGCCTCCTACAATGAGCAGTTCTTC.

The chain joins TRBV27 to TRBJ1-4; a weak D match, TRBD1 (5 bases). The CDR3 spans 13 residues. Trimming pared 3 bases from V and 8 bases from J, leaving 10 bases between. From germline, CDR1 is MNHEY and CDR2 SMNVEV (reference sequence). CDR3 in DNA: TGTGCCAGCAGTTTTCAGGGATCCGAAAAACTGTTTTTT. The encoded protein is CASSFQGSEKLFF.

This clone was found a few times. The V gene is TRBV6-1, the J gene TRBJ2-2; TRBD1 aligns across 12 bases. CDR1 and CDR2 from the germline V gene are MNHNS and SASEGT. This CDR3 contains 14 residues. The trim removed 8 bases at V and 7 bases at J, leaving 5 bases unmatched. DNA of the CDR3: TGTGCCAGCCGGGACAGGGGGCCTGGCGGGGAGCTGTTTTTT. This codes for CASRDRGPGGELFF.

The chain has TRBV7-9 and TRBJ2-2; D is unclear. CDR3 length: 13 residues. V was shortened by 5 bases and J by 1 base, with 5 bases between the two germline ends. Germline assignment: CDR1 SEHNR and CDR2 FQNEAQ (reference sequence). The CDR3 coding sequence is TGTGCCAGCAGCCTCAAGAACACCGGGGAGCTGTTTTTT. Protein product: CASSLKNTGELFF.

This clone has only a few counts. The chain links TRBV10-3 to TRBJ1-2, with unresolved D. The CDR3 is 12 residues long. Germline V gene data show CDR1 as ENHRY and CDR2 as SYGVKD. V was cut by 10 bases and J by 4 bases, with 13 bases left in between. CDR3 DNA: TGTGCCACGGGAGGACTGGGCTATGGCTACACCTTC. Translated: CATGGLGYGYTF.

The chain carries TRBV29-1 and TRBJ2-3; the D call may be TRBD1 or TRBD2 (5 bases each). CDR3 length equals 14 residues. Germline CDR1 is SQVTM and CDR2 is ANQGSEA. With 0 bases removed from V and 2 bases from J, the gap between germline ends came to 9 bases. The CDR3 sequence: CSVEDGTPTDTQYF. The CDR3 DNA follows: TGCAGCGTTGAAGATGGGACCCCCACAGATACGCAGTATTTT.

The V call is TRBV5-1, the J call TRBJ2-7; TRBD2 might be the D (5 bases). The CDR3 spans 13 residues. The germline V and J ends were trimmed by 0 bases and 7 bases, with 11 bases remaining between them. Germline lookup yields CDR1 SGHRS and CDR2 YFSETQ. The DNA for the CDR3 is TGCGCCAGCAGCTTGGGCCCGGCGGGTGAGCAGTACTTC. It translates to CASSLGPAGEQYF.

The chain carries TRBV10-3 and TRBJ1-1; tentatively, D is TRBD1 (5 bases). The CDR3 runs 14 residues. Germline V gives CDR1 ENHRY, CDR2 SYGVKD. V was trimmed by 6 bases and J by 3 bases, leaving 14 bases between them. The CDR3 bases are TGTGCCATCAGGGGTGGGCAGGGACACACTGAAGCTTTCTTT. Its protein is CAIRGGQGHTEAFF.

The V call is TRBV27, the J call TRBJ1-2; D is perhaps TRBD1 (6 bases). Trimming removed 6 bases at V and 4 bases at J, with 18 bases between. The CDR3 loop spans 15 amino acids. Germline values: CDR1 MNHEY, CDR2 SMNVEV (reference sequence). CDR3 region: CASSLKQGLLYGYTF. The CDR3 DNA is TGTGCCAGCAGCCTTAAACAGGGTTTACTCTATGGCTACACCTTC.

This clone has just one count. The rearrangement uses TRBV9 and TRBJ2-6, with unresolved D. Per germline, CDR1 SGDLS and CDR2 YYNGEE. The CDR3 is 13 amino acids. Trimming took off 7 bases at V and 0 bases at J, with 5 bases between the two ends. The CDR3 DNA reads as TGTGCCAGCCAGGACTCTGGGGCCAACGTCCTGACTTTC. Its protein is CASQDSGANVLTF.